These 30 T cell receptor beta chains share one sample of origin, sequenced in a study of CD8 T cells in ankylosing spondylitis. MiXCR, applied by TCRdb to the 5' RACE reads, yields one record per CDR3 protein. The sample carries more than 100,000 distinct CDR3 sequences, over 10% recorded once. Sequences were obtained from blood, either unsorted or a sorted T cell fraction (not recorded which). The receptors derive from a female donor with ankylosing spondylitis or in good health (not recorded which).

This clonotype was recorded many times. The CDR3 region is CSVGGVDQPQHF. The CDR3 DNA is TGCAGCGTTGGGGGTGTGGATCAGCCCCAGCATTTT. The chain joins TRBV29-1 to TRBJ1-5; no clear D. From germline, CDR1 is SQVTM and CDR2 ANQGSEA. Trimming took off 4 bases at V and 5 bases at J, with 9 bases between the two ends. The CDR3 sequence is 12 residues long.

Many counts were recorded for this clonotype. The chain is built from TRBV9 and TRBJ2-7; maybe TRBD1 (6 bases). Per germline, CDR1 SGDLS and CDR2 YYNGEE. The CDR3 is made up of 14 amino acids. V lost 3 bases to trimming and J lost 3 bases, with 13 bases between them. CDR3 protein: CASSARLDSYEQYF. DNA for the CDR3: TGTGCCAGCAGCGCTAGGCTGGACAGCTACGAGCAGTACTTC.

This clonotype was picked up many times. V gene TRBV12-3 or TRBV12-4 combines with J gene TRBJ1-1; the D gene is possibly TRBD1 (6 bases). This CDR3 is 13 amino acids long. V gave up 2 bases and J gave up 8 bases, with 12 bases separating them. The CDR3 DNA is TGTGCCAGCAGTTTAAACAGGGAGAGGGAAGCTTTCTTT. This translates into CASSLNREREAFF.

This clonotype has just a few counts. This rearrangement joins TRBV5-8 to TRBJ2-7; tentatively, D is TRBD1 (6 bases). With 0 bases removed from V and 3 bases from J, the gap between germline ends came to 10 bases. Germline-derived CDR1 and CDR2 are SGHTS and YDEGEE. The CDR3 covers 14 residues. CDR3 amino acids: CASSLGNRDYEQYF. Here the CDR3 DNA reads TGTGCCAGCAGCTTGGGAAACAGGGACTACGAGCAGTACTTC.

The gene calls are TRBV20-1 and TRBJ1-2; D remains unclear. Germline V gene sequence: CDR1 DFQATT, CDR2 SNEGSKA (reference sequence). V was shortened by 5 bases and J by 4 bases, with 8 bases between the two germline ends. The CDR3 spans 11 residues. CDR3 sequence (DNA): TGCAGTGCTCCAGGTTCCTATGGCTACACCTTC. Translation: CSAPGSYGYTF.

This clonotype was seen ten or more times. The chain recombines TRBV7-9 with TRBJ1-1, with D hard to call. The V end lost 2 bases, the J end lost 6 bases, and 7 bases lay between the germline ends. The CDR3 covers 12 residues. Looked up from germline, CDR1 is SEHNR and CDR2 is FQNEAQ (reference sequence). Here the CDR3 reads CASSLWGSEAFF. For the CDR3, the DNA is TGTGCCAGCAGCTTATGGGGATCTGAAGCTTTCTTT. The full variable domain, completed using reference TRBV7-9 and TRBJ1-1, is DTGVSQNPRHKITKRGQNVTFRCDPISEHNRLYWYRQTLGQGPEFLTYFQNEAQLEKSRLLSDRFSAERPKGSFSTLEIQRTEQGDSAMYLCASSLWGSEAFFGQGTRLTVV.

This clonotype was seen repeatedly, ten times or more. V usage is TRBV7-2 and J usage is TRBJ2-1; D gene ambiguous. The germline CDR1 and CDR2 sequences are SGHTA and FQGNSA. The CDR3 runs 14 residues. Trimming took 2 bases from V and 8 from J, leaving 13 bases between them. CDR3 region: CASSLNPVIDEQFF. In DNA form, the CDR3 reads TGTGCCAGCAGCTTAAATCCAGTAATCGATGAGCAGTTCTTC.

This clonotype was counted at least ten times. This sequence joins TRBV2 and TRBJ2-7; D perhaps matches TRBD2 (6 bases). This CDR3 contains 14 residues. The germline gives CDR1 SNHLY, CDR2 FYNNEI. V lost 3 bases to trimming and J lost 3 bases, with 12 bases between them. CDR3 sequence reads: CASSEAGIVYEQYF. The CDR3 bases are TGTGCCAGCAGTGAGGCGGGGATCGTCTACGAGCAGTACTTC.

This clonotype was counted at least ten times. The V gene is TRBV7-6, the J gene TRBJ1-4, with D hard to call. The CDR3 totals 14 residues. Trimming removed 2 bases from V and 8 bases from J, with 12 bases in between. Germline-derived CDR1 and CDR2 are SGHVS and FNYEAQ. CDR3 in amino acids: CASSLTANHEKLFF. As DNA, the CDR3 is TGTGCCAGCAGCTTAACGGCCAACCACGAAAAACTGTTTTTT. Variable domain in full (rest from reference TRBV7-6 and TRBJ1-4): GAGVSQSPRYKVTKRGQDVALRCDPISGHVSLYWYRQALGQGPEFLTYFNYEAQQDKSGLPNDRFSAERPEGSISTLTIQRTEQRDSAMYRCASSLTANHEKLFFGSGTQLSVL.

This clonotype showed up many times. The rearrangement links TRBV5-1 to TRBJ2-1; D is tentatively TRBD1 or TRBD2 (6 bases each). The CDR3 contains 13 residues. Germline CDR1 SGHRS, CDR2 YFSETQ. The V and J ends lost 1 base and 10 bases respectively, with 12 bases between them. CDR3 region: CASSLRGPREQFF. CDR3 DNA sequence: TGCGCCAGCAGCTTGCGGGGGCCAAGGGAGCAGTTCTTC. Together with reference TRBV5-1 and TRBJ2-1, the CDR3 gives the full variable domain: KAGVTQTPRYLIKTRGQQVTLSCSPISGHRSVSWYQQTPGQGLQFLFEYFSETQRNKGNFPGRFSGRQFSNSRSEMNVSTLELGDSALYLCASSLRGPREQFFGPGTRLTVL.

This clonotype was seen many times. The chain carries TRBV5-1 and TRBJ1-4; D uncertain. The CDR3 consists of 15 residues. The ends were cut back, 4 bases at V and 0 bases at J, with 10 bases in the middle. The V gene's germline CDR1 is SGHRS and CDR2 YFSETQ. This CDR3 reads CASSAARATNEKLFF. DNA of the CDR3: TGCGCCAGCAGCGCCGCCCGGGCAACTAATGAAAAACTGTTTTTT.

The chain carries TRBV18 and TRBJ2-1; tentative D call: TRBD2 (5 bases). This CDR3 contains 15 residues. V lost 3 bases, J lost 0 bases, and 9 bases lay in between. The germline V gene has CDR1 KGHSH and CDR2 LQKENI. The CDR3 loop is CASSPVGSSYNEQFF. As DNA, the CDR3 is TGTGCCAGCTCACCGGTTGGGAGCTCCTACAATGAGCAGTTCTTC.

The genes are TRBV5-1 and TRBJ2-1; no clear D gene. Germline lookup yields CDR1 SGHRS and CDR2 YFSETQ. Trimming cost V 2 bases and J 1 base, with 13 bases left between them. This CDR3 is 16 amino acids long. CDR3 protein: CASSFRAMGSYNEQFF. CDR3 DNA: TGCGCCAGCAGCTTCCGGGCCATGGGGTCCTACAATGAGCAGTTCTTC.

In its sample, this clonotype was seen many times. The gene calls are TRBV5-4 and TRBJ2-3; TRBD2 matches at 12 bases. Germline V gene sequence: CDR1 SGHNT, CDR2 YYREEE (reference sequence). The CDR3 sequence is 20 residues long. The ends lost 3 bases at V and 4 bases at J; junction bases unmatched: 18. CDR3 sequence reads: CASSSGGLAGGLFRPDTQYF. The CDR3 DNA is TGTGCCAGCAGCTCCGGCGGGCTAGCGGGGGGGCTATTTCGTCCAGATACGCAGTATTTT.

Many counts were recorded for this clonotype. This chain joins TRBV28 and TRBJ2-5; 8 bases fit TRBD1. V gave up 4 bases and J gave up 4 bases; unmatched junction bases: 8. The CDR3 extends over 15 amino acids. Germline V gene lookup returns CDR1 MDHEN and CDR2 SYDVKM. The DNA for the CDR3 is TGTGCCAGCAGTTCGGCAGGACAGGGAGGAGAGACCCAGTACTTC. Protein sequence: CASSSAGQGGETQYF.

This clonotype was counted many times. In DNA, the CDR3 is TGTGCCAGCAGTTTGGACAGGAGGACAACTTTCTTT. Translation: CASSLDRRTTFF. The genes are TRBV6-5 and TRBJ1-1, with TRBD1 identical over 7 bases. The trim removed 4 bases at V and 12 bases at J, leaving 8 bases unmatched. The CDR3 is made up of 12 amino acids. Per the germline V gene, CDR1 is MNHEY and CDR2 is SVGAGI.

This clonotype has at least ten counts. This chain connects TRBV28 to TRBJ2-1; possible D gene TRBD1, 6 bases. V was trimmed by 2 bases and J by 0 bases, leaving 14 bases between them. Germline V gene lookup returns CDR1 MDHEN and CDR2 SYDVKM. The CDR3 is 17 residues long. The CDR3 DNA is TGTGCCAGCAGTTTAGGGGGCGCGCCAGACTCCTACAATGAGCAGTTCTTC. Protein sequence: CASSLGGAPDSYNEQFF. The full variable domain, in which reference TRBV28 and TRBJ2-1 provide the parts outside the CDR3, is DVKVTQSSRYLVKRTGEKVFLECVQDMDHENMFWYRQDPGLGLRLIYFSYDVKMKEKGDIPEGYSVSREKKERFSLILESASTNQTSMYLCASSLGGAPDSYNEQFFGPGTRLTVL.

This clonotype was observed many times. This sequence joins TRBV20-1 and TRBJ1-1; the D is unclear. The CDR3 is 11 amino acids. Germline V lookup: CDR1 DFQATT, CDR2 SNEGSKA (reference sequence). V was shortened by 5 bases and J by 2 bases, with 6 bases between the two germline ends. Here the CDR3 DNA reads TGCAGTGCTGCGGATAACACTGAAGCTTTCTTT. It encodes CSAADNTEAFF.

J is TRBJ1-1 and V is TRBV5-1, with D tentatively TRBD1 (5 bases). The CDR3 has 11 amino acids. In germline, CDR1 is SGHRS, CDR2 YFSETQ. The V and J ends lost 5 bases and 10 bases respectively, with 12 bases between them. This CDR3 is CASRVGGAAFF. CDR3 sequence (DNA): TGCGCCAGCAGAGTCGGCGGGGCAGCTTTCTTT.

As for this clonotype: It may be a read error: a sequence one base away is much more abundant. The chain joins TRBV20-1 to TRBJ2-3; 11 bases map to TRBD1. Germline V gene lookup returns CDR1 DFQATT and CDR2 SNEGSKA (reference sequence). This CDR3 is built from 16 residues. The CDR3 spells CSAREGTGGGTDAQYF. The CDR3, as DNA: TGCAGTGCTAGAGAAGGGACAGGGGGAGGGACAGATGCGCAGTATTTT.

This clonotype was seen at least ten times. The V call is TRBV5-1, the J call TRBJ1-5, with unresolved D. The closer fit of TRBJ2-3 to the DNA end suggests the J call may be wrong. This CDR3 comprises 15 residues. Per the germline V gene, CDR1 is SGHRS and CDR2 is YFSETQ. CDR3 sequence: CASSLGPASNQPQYF. DNA of the CDR3: TGCGCCAGCAGCTTGGGACCAGCGAGCAATCAGCCCCAGTATTTT.

The sample holds many counts of this clonotype. The rearrangement joins TRBV3-1 to TRBJ2-2; possible D gene TRBD2, 7 bases. Per the germline V gene, CDR1 is LGHDT and CDR2 is YNNKEL (reference sequence). V was cut by 4 bases and J by 7 bases, with 13 bases left in between. This CDR3 has 14 amino acids. CDR3 in amino acids: CASSLKGGNGELFF. CDR3 coding DNA: TGTGCCAGCAGCCTTAAGGGGGGGAACGGGGAGCTGTTTTTT.

This clonotype occurred many times. The chain carries TRBV10-1 and TRBJ2-2; D not certain. V lost 6 bases to trimming and J lost 8 bases, with 13 bases between them. CDR1 is WNHNN, CDR2 SYGVQD, per germline (reference sequence). The CDR3 extends over 13 amino acids. The CDR3 DNA is TGCGCCAGCAGGCAAACTTCAGCAGGGGAGCTGTTTTTT. This gives the protein CASRQTSAGELFF.

At least ten counts were recorded for this clonotype. This rearrangement joins TRBV7-2 to TRBJ2-2; the D gene is possibly TRBD2 (5 bases). V lost 2 bases and J 1 base, leaving 11 bases between the germline ends. In germline, CDR1 is SGHTA, CDR2 FQGNSA. The CDR3 is 16 residues long. CDR3 sequence reads: CASSLRSSVNTGELFF. For the CDR3, the DNA is TGTGCCAGCAGCTTAAGGAGTAGCGTGAACACCGGGGAGCTGTTTTTT. The full variable domain, in which reference TRBV7-2 and TRBJ2-2 provide the parts outside the CDR3, is GAGVSQSPSNKVTEKGKDVELRCDPISGHTALYWYRQSLGQGLEFLIYFQGNSAPDKSGLPSDRFSAERTGGSVSTLTIQRTQQEDSAVYLCASSLRSSVNTGELFFGEGSRLTVL.

Ten or more counts support this clonotype. The chain has TRBV6-4 and TRBJ2-2; 7 bases fit TRBD2. CDR1 is MRHNA, CDR2 SNTAGT, per germline. The trim removed 5 bases at V and 5 bases at J, leaving 8 bases unmatched. The CDR3 runs to 15 residues. The CDR3 sequence: CASSRSGEGTGELFF. CDR3 sequence (DNA): TGTGCCAGCAGTAGAAGCGGGGAAGGTACCGGGGAGCTGTTTTTT.

This clonotype has at least ten counts. This sequence joins TRBV20-1 and TRBJ2-1, with TRBD2 identical over 11 bases. V lost 3 bases and J lost 10; bases outside the gene matches: 2. The CDR3 runs to 12 residues. Per the germline V gene, CDR1 is DFQATT and CDR2 is SNEGSKA (reference sequence). The CDR3 nucleotides read TGCAGTGCTAGTCGGACTAGCGGGGAGCAGTTCTTC. It yields the protein CSASRTSGEQFF.

This clonotype was counted at least ten times. The V gene is TRBV12-3 or TRBV12-4, the J gene TRBJ2-1, with a possible D match to TRBD1 (6 bases). Trimming pared 3 bases from V and 4 bases from J, leaving 19 bases between. CDR3 length: 17 residues. This CDR3 is CASSLESWGPGYNEQFF. Written as DNA, the CDR3 is TGTGCCAGCAGTTTGGAGTCTTGGGGGCCCGGGTACAATGAGCAGTTCTTC.

V usage is TRBV10-3 and J usage is TRBJ2-1, with 10 bases aligning to TRBD1. J lost 10 bases, V lost 3 bases, and 12 bases had no gene match. The CDR3 has 16 residues. CDR1 ENHRY and CDR2 SYGVKD come from the germline V gene. The CDR3 here is CAISDQDRGRSTEQFF. The CDR3, as DNA: TGTGCCATCAGTGACCAGGACAGGGGGAGATCCACAGAGCAGTTCTTC.

This clonotype was picked up many times. The gene calls are TRBV18 and TRBJ2-5, with 8 positions matching TRBD1. CDR3 length equals 15 residues. The V gene's germline CDR1 is KGHSH and CDR2 LQKENI. Losses at the gene ends were 2 bases for V and 2 bases for J; bases not matched to a gene: 4. The CDR3 is CASSPWTGSQETQYF. The DNA for the CDR3 is TGTGCCAGCTCACCATGGACAGGGAGTCAAGAGACCCAGTACTTC.

This clonotype came up many times. V and J are TRBV7-2 and TRBJ1-6, with no clear D. Per the germline V gene, CDR1 is SGHTA and CDR2 is FQGNSA. The CDR3 covers 12 residues. V was trimmed by 7 bases and J by 5 bases, leaving 6 bases between them. The DNA of the CDR3 is TGTGCCAGCAACAGCAATAATTCACCCCTCCACTTT. Translation: CASNSNNSPLHF.